These 21 T cell receptor beta chains were all obtained from the same sample, sequenced in a study of early T cells in non-severe SARS-CoV-2 infection. Via MiXCR, TCRdb re-called the 5' RACE reads, giving one row per CDR3 protein. The sample has approximately 32,000 distinct CDR3 sequences; about 5% are singletons. Sequenced material: whole blood. These receptor sequences come from an adult who was a healthcare worker with PCR-confirmed SARS-CoV-2 infection or an uninfected control (not recorded which).

There are many counts of this clonotype. The V call is TRBV12-3 or TRBV12-4, the J call TRBJ2-1; D is unclear. Trimming removed 3 bases at V and 4 bases at J, with 7 bases between. The CDR3 has 13 residues. CDR3 amino acids: CASSLNKYNEQFF. The CDR3 nucleotides read TGTGCCAGCAGTTTGAACAAGTACAATGAGCAGTTCTTC.

This clonotype was seen ten or more times. This chain joins TRBV5-6 and TRBJ2-5; the D gene is possibly TRBD1 (6 bases). With 4 bases removed from V and 5 bases from J, the gap between germline ends came to 12 bases. The V gene's germline CDR1 is SGHDT and CDR2 YYEEEE. This CDR3 has 13 amino acids. CDR3 bases: TGTGCCAGCAGCATCAGGGGCAGGGAGACCCAGTACTTC. It is translated as CASSIRGRETQYF.

This clonotype has a count of ten or more. The rearrangement links TRBV10-3 to TRBJ1-1, with 7 bases aligning to TRBD1. The germline V gene has CDR1 ENHRY and CDR2 SYGVKD. V shed 0 bases and J 5 bases; nucleotides not matched to a gene: 3. This CDR3 is built from 14 residues. The CDR3 region has the DNA TGTGCCATCAGTGAGTCCAACAGGGGAACTGAAGCTTTCTTT. Encoded protein: CAISESNRGTEAFF.

Many counts were recorded for this clonotype. The CDR3 nucleotides are TGTGCCAGCAGCCAATCGACTAGCCGGGCAGATACGCAGTATTTT. Protein: CASSQSTSRADTQYF. The chain uses TRBV7-6 and TRBJ2-3; the match to TRBD2 covers 7 bases. There are 15 residues in the CDR3. Trimming cost V 5 bases and J 4 bases; bases outside gene matches: 9. Germline V CDR1 and CDR2: SGHVS, FNYEAQ.

In the case of this clonotype: The germline gene is not matched at one end of the junction; a read error may be the cause. V gene TRBV5-1 combines with J gene TRBJ1-1; D remains unclear. CDR3 size: 15 residues. Germline lookup yields CDR1 SGHRS and CDR2 YFSETQ. The CDR3 reads CVSSHLTGLDTEAFF. The DNA of the CDR3 is TGCGTCAGCAGCCACCTGACCGGATTGGACACTGAAGCTTTCTTT.

This clonotype was recorded many times. This rearrangement joins TRBV7-2 to TRBJ2-5, with D perhaps TRBD2 (6 bases). The germline V gene encodes CDR1 SGHTA and CDR2 FQGNSA. The V end was cut by 3 bases, the J end by 4 bases, with 15 bases between. The length of the CDR3 is 15 residues. CDR3 sequence: CASSLRDFTVETQYF. The CDR3 DNA follows: TGTGCCAGCAGCTTGCGGGATTTCACGGTAGAGACCCAGTACTTC.

This clonotype appeared many times. A read error may produce the germline difference seen at one junction end. The rearrangement joins TRBV10-2 to TRBJ2-7; D is unclear. The CDR3 contains 13 residues. In germline, CDR1 is WSHSY, CDR2 SAAADI. CDR3: CASSESTTYEQYF. CDR3 DNA sequence: TGCGCCAGCAGCGAGTCGACGACCTACGAGCAGTACTTC.

This clonotype was recorded many times. Here the CDR3 reads CASSLGVQGVGYTF. CDR3 DNA: TGTGCCAGCAGTTTAGGTGTCCAGGGAGTAGGCTACACCTTC. V usage is TRBV12-3 or TRBV12-4 and J usage is TRBJ1-2, with D tentatively TRBD1 (5 bases). The CDR3 is 14 amino acids. V was trimmed by 1 base and J by 8 bases, leaving 14 bases between them.

The DNA of the CDR3 is TGCAGCGCTGAGACCGGAGTCGAGACCCAGTACTTC. It codes for CSAETGVETQYF. The V and J genes are TRBV29-1 and TRBJ2-5, with D uncertain. Germline V gene data show CDR1 as SQVTM and CDR2 as ANQGSEA. Between the trimmed V and J ends, which lost 7 bases and 5 bases, there was a span of 14 bases. The CDR3 sequence is 12 residues long.

This clonotype was counted many times. The chain couples TRBV7-9 to TRBJ2-1; D may be TRBD2 (5 bases). The CDR3 runs 16 residues. Germline CDR1 is SEHNR and CDR2 is FQNEAQ (reference sequence). Trimming cost V 5 bases and J 9 bases, with 23 bases left between them. The CDR3 DNA reads TGTGCCAGCAGCGTCGATTGGACTGGGGTGCATGGTGAGCAGTTCTTC. Its protein product is CASSVDWTGVHGEQFF.

V usage is TRBV7-9 and J usage is TRBJ2-3; 11 bases map to TRBD2. V shed 5 bases, J shed 2 bases, and the junction held 6 bases outside the gene matches. This CDR3 has 16 residues. Germline V gene sequence: CDR1 SEHNR, CDR2 FQNEAQ (reference sequence). The CDR3 nucleotides read TGTGCCAGCAGCCCTCGACTAGCGGGACTCACAGATACGCAGTATTTT. Translation gives CASSPRLAGLTDTQYF.

This clonotype was found many times. CDR3 amino acids: CSACLAGATYEQYF. DNA of the CDR3: TGCAGTGCTTGCCTAGCGGGCGCTACCTACGAGCAGTACTTC. The V call is TRBV20-1, the J call TRBJ2-7, with 8 bases aligning to TRBD2. V shed 5 bases, J shed 2 bases, and the junction held 8 bases outside the gene matches. Germline V lookup: CDR1 DFQATT, CDR2 SNEGSKA (reference sequence). This CDR3 has 14 residues.

This clonotype appeared many times. The chain links TRBV29-1 to TRBJ2-3; TRBD1 aligns across 9 bases. The CDR3 has 14 amino acids. Germline CDR1 reads SQVTM; CDR2 reads ANQGSEA. V was pared by 4 bases and J by 5 bases, with 7 bases of the junction left unmatched. As DNA, the CDR3 is TGCAGCGTTGTACACAGGGGGCGAGTAGATACGCAGTATTTT. Translating it yields CSVVHRGRVDTQYF.

This clonotype was recorded at least ten times. This chain joins TRBV10-3 and TRBJ2-7; possibly TRBD2 for D (7 bases). This CDR3 is built from 13 residues. V was trimmed by 4 bases and J by 5 bases, leaving 12 bases between them. Germline V gene sequence: CDR1 ENHRY, CDR2 SYGVKD. The CDR3 loop reads CAISVRGQDEQYF. CDR3 DNA sequence: TGTGCCATCAGTGTGCGGGGGCAGGACGAGCAGTACTTC.

This clonotype turned up a few times. The V gene is TRBV4-3, the J gene TRBJ2-1; D might be TRBD2 (7 bases). The ends were cut back, 1 base at V and 4 bases at J, with 11 bases in the middle. This CDR3 contains 15 residues. CDR1 is LGHNA, CDR2 YSLEER, per germline. In nucleotides, the CDR3 is TGCGCCAGCAGCCAAGGCGGGGGCTCTTACAATGAGCAGTTCTTC. This gives the protein CASSQGGGSYNEQFF.

This clonotype was seen repeatedly, ten times or more. The chain combines TRBV12-3 or TRBV12-4 with TRBJ2-1; maybe TRBD1 (6 bases). Trimming pared 7 bases from V and 9 bases from J, leaving 22 bases between. The CDR3 is 15 amino acids. CDR3 coding DNA: TGTGCCAGCACTCAAGGTGGGATCAGGGGTCCTGAGCAGTTCTTC. It translates to CASTQGGIRGPEQFF.

This clonotype was counted ten times or more. V usage is TRBV7-9 and J usage is TRBJ2-1; D gene ambiguous. Germline CDR1 is SEHNR and CDR2 is FQNEAQ (reference sequence). The CDR3 runs 15 residues. Trimming took 1 base from V and 3 from J, leaving 10 bases between them. The DNA of the CDR3 is TGTGCCAGCAGCTTAGTGAACGGCTTCTACAATGAGCAGTTCTTC. Translation gives CASSLVNGFYNEQFF.

This clonotype occurred many times. V and J are TRBV7-8 and TRBJ1-5; TRBD1 might be the D (5 bases). CDR1 SGHVS and CDR2 FQNEAQ come from the germline V gene. The CDR3 is 16 amino acids. V gave up 2 bases and J gave up 2 bases, with 13 bases separating them. CDR3 region: CASSLKGPIGNQPQHF. The CDR3, as DNA: TGTGCCAGCAGCTTAAAGGGACCCATAGGCAATCAGCCCCAGCATTTT.

The sample holds one count of this clonotype. This may be a read error: a much more frequent sequence differs by one nucleotide. The CDR3 region is CASSLGGRGWELFF. For the CDR3, the DNA is TGTGCCAGCAGCTTAGGCGGGAGGGGCTGGGAGCTGTTTTTT. This chain links TRBV7-2 with TRBJ2-2; TRBD2 matches at 9 bases. The length of the CDR3 is 14 residues. Germline V gene lookup returns CDR1 SGHTA and CDR2 FQGNSA. The junction had 3 bases not matched to a gene; V was cut back by 1 base and J by 9 bases. Full variable domain (remainder filled in from reference TRBV7-2 and TRBJ2-2): GAGVSQSPSNKVTEKGKDVELRCDPISGHTALYWYRQSLGQGLEFLIYFQGNSAPDKSGLPSDRFSAERTGGSVSTLTIQRTQQEDSAVYLCASSLGGRGWELFFGEGSRLTVL.

This clonotype was found a few times. The chain has TRBV6-1 and TRBJ1-3; 11 nucleotides match TRBD1. The CDR3 is 16 amino acids. Losses at the gene ends were 5 bases for V and 9 bases for J; bases not matched to a gene: 12. CDR1 and CDR2 from the germline V gene are MNHNS and SASEGT. CDR3 sequence: CASSSRTGGSPATIYF. As DNA, the CDR3 is TGTGCCAGCAGTAGCCGGACAGGGGGCTCCCCGGCCACCATATATTTT.

This clonotype was counted at least ten times. CDR3 nucleotides: TGCGCCAGCAGCTTGGGCTCAGGGGTGAACACTGAAGCTTTCTTT. It yields the protein CASSLGSGVNTEAFF. This chain uses TRBV5-1 with TRBJ1-1; D is possibly TRBD1 (6 bases). V was cut by 0 bases and J by 0 bases, with 9 bases left in between. The CDR3 contains 15 residues. Germline values: CDR1 SGHRS, CDR2 YFSETQ.